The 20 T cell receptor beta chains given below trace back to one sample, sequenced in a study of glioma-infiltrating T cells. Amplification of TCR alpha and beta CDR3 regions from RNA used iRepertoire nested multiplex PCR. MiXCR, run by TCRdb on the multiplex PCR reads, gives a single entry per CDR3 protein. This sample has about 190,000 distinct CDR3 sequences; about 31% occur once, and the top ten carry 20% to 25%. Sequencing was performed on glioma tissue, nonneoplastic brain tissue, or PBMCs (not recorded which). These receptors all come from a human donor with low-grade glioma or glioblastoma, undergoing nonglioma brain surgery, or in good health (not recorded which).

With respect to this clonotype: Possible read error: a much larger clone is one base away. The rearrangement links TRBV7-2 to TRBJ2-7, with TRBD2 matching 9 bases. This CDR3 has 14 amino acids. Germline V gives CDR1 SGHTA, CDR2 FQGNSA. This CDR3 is CASGLSRGREEQYF. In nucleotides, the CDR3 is TGTGCCAGCGGCTTAAGTCGCGGGAGGGAGGAGCAGTACTTC.

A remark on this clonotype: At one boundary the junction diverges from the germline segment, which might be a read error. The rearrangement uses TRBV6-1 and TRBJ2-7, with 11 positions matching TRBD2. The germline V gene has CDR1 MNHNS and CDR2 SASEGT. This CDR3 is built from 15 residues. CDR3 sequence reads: CASSETSGGSYKQYF. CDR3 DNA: TGTGCCAGCAGTGAAACTAGCGGGGGCTCCTACAAGCAGTACTTC.

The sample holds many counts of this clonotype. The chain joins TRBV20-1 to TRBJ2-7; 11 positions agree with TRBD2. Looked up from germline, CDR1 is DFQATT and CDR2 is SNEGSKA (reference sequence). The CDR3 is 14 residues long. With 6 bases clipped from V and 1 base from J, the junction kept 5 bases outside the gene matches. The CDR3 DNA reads TGCAGTGCGCCCGGGACTAGCGGATCCTACGAGCAGTACTTC. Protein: CSAPGTSGSYEQYF.

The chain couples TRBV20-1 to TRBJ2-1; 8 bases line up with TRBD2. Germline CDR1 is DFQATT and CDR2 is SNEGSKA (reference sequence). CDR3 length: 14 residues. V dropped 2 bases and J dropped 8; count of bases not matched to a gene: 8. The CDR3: CSARPSGSGDEQFF. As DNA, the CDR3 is TGCAGTGCTAGACCCAGCGGGAGTGGGGATGAGCAGTTCTTC.

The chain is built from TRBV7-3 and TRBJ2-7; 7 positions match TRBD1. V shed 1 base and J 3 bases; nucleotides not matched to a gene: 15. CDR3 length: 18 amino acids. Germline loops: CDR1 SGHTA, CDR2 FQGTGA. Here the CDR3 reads CASSLNSQGKTGDYEQYF. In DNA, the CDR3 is TGTGCCAGCAGCTTAAACTCGCAGGGGAAAACAGGGGACTACGAGCAGTACTTC.

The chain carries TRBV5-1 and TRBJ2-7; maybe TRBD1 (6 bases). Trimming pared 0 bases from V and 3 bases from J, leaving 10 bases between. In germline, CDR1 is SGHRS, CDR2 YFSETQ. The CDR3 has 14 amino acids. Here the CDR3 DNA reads TGCGCCAGCAGCTTGGGACAGGCAAACTACGAGCAGTACTTC. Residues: CASSLGQANYEQYF.

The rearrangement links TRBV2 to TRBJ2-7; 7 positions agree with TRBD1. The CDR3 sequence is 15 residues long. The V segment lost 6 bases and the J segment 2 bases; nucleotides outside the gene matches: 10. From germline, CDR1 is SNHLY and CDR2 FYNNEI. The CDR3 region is CASRTSGDRAYEQYF. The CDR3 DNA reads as TGTGCCAGCAGGACCAGTGGGGACAGAGCCTACGAGCAGTACTTC.

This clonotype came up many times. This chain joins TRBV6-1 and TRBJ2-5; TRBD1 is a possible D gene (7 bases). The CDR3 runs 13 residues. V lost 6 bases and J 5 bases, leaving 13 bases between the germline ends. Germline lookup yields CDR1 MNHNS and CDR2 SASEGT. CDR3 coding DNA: TGTGCCAGCAGGCGGGACAGATGGGAGACCCAGTACTTC. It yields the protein CASRRDRWETQYF.

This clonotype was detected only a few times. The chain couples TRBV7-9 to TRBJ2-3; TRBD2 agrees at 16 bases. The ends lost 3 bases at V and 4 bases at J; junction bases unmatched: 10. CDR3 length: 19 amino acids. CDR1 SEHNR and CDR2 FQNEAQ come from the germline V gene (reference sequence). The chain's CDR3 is CASSLGLAGGNLFADTQYF. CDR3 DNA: TGTGCCAGCAGCTTGGGACTAGCGGGAGGGAACCTCTTTGCAGATACGCAGTATTTT.

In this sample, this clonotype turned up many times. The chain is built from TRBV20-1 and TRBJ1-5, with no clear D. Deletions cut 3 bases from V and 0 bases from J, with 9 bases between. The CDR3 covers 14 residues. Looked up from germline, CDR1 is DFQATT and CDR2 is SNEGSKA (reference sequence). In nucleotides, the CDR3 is TGCAGTGCTAGTTACGGAATTAGCAATCAGCCCCAGCATTTT. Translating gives CSASYGISNQPQHF.

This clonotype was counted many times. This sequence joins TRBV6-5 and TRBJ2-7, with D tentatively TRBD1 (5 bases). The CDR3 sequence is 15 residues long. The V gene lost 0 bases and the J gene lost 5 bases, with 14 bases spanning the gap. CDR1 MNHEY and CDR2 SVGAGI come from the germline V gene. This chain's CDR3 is CASSYSWSGKDEQYF. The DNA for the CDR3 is TGTGCCAGCAGTTACTCTTGGTCAGGGAAGGACGAGCAGTACTTC.

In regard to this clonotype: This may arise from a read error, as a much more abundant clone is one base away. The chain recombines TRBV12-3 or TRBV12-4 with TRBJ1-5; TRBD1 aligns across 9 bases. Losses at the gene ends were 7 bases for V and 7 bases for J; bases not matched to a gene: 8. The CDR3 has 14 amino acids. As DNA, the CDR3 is TGTGCCAGCAATCCACAGGGGGCTGGGCAGCCCCAGCATTTT. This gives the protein CASNPQGAGQPQHF.

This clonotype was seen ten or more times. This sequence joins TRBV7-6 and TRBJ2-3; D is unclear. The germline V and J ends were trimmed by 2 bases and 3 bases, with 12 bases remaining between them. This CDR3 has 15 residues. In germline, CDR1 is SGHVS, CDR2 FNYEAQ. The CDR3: CASSLQLLGTDTQYF. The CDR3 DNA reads TGTGCCAGCAGCTTACAGCTGTTGGGGACAGATACGCAGTATTTT.

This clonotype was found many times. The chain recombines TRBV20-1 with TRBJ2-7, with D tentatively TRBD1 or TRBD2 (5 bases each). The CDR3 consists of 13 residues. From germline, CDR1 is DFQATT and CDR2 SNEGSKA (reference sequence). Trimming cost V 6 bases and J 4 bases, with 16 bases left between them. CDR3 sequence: CSASAGATYEQYF. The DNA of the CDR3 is TGCAGTGCCTCCGCCGGGGCGACTTACGAGCAGTACTTC.

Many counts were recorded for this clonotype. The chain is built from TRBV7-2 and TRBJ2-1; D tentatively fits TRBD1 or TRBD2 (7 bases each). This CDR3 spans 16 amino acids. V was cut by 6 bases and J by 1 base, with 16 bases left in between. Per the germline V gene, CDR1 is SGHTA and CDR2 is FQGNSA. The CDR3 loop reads CASRYQGGISYNEQFF. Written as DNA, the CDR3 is TGTGCCAGCAGATATCAGGGGGGGATTTCCTACAATGAGCAGTTCTTC.

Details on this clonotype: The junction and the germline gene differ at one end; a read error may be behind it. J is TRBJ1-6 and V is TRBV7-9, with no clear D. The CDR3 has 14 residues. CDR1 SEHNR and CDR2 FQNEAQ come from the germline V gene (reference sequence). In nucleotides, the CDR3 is TGTGCCAGCAGCTTAAGGACGGGCAATTCACCCCTCCAGTTT. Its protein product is CASSLRTGNSPLQF.

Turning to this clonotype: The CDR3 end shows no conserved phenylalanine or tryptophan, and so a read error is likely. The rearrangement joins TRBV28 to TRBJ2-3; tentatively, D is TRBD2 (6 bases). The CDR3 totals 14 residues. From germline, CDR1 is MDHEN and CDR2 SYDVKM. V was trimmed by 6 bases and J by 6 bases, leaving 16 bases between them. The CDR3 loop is CASSLLGGTDTQYL. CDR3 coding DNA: TGTGCCAGCAGCCTCTTAGGCGGGACCGATACGCAGTATCTT.

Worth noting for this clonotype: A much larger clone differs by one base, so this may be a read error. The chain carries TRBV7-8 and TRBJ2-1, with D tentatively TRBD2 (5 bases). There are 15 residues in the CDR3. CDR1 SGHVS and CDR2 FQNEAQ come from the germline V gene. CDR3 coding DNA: TGTGCCGGCAGCACCGTAGCGAGCTCCTACAATGAGCAGTTCTTC. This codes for CAGSTVASSYNEQFF.

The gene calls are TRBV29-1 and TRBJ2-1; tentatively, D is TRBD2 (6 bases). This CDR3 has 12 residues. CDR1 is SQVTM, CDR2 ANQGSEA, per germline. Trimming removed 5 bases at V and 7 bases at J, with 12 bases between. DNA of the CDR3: TGCAGCGTTTACGGGAGTAGGAATGAGCAGTTCTTC. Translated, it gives CSVYGSRNEQFF.

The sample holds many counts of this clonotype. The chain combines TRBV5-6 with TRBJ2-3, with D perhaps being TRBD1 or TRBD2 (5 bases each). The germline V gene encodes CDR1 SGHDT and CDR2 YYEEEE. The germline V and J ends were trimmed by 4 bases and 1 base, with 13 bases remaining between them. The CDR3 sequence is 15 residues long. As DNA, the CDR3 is TGTGCCAGCAGCCCGGGAAGGGGTGGCACAGATACGCAGTATTTT. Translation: CASSPGRGGTDTQYF.